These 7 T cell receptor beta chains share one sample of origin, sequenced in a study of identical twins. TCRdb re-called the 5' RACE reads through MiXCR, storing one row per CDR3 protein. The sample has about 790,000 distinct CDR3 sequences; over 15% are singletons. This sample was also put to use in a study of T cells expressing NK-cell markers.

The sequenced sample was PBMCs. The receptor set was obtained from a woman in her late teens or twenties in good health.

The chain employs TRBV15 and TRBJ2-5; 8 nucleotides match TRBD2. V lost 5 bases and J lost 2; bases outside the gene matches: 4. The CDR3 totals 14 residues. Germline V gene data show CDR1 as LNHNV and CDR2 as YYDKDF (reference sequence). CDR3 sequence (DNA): TGTGCCACCAGCGTCGGGGGGGAACAAGAGACCCAGTACTTC. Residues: CATSVGGEQETQYF.

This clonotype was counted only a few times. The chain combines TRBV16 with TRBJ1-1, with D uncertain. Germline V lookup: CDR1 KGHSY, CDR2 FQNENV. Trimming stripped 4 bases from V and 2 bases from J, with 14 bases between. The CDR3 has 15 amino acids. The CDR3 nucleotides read TGTGCCAGCAGCCGCTTTGTAGCGGGAAACACTGAAGCTTTCTTT. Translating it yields CASSRFVAGNTEAFF.

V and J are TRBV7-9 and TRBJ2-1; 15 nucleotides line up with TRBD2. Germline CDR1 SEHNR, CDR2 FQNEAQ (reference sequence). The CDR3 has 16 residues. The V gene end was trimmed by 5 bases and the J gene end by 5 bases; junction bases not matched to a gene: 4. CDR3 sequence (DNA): TGTGCCAGCAGCCCGGGACTAGCGGGGGGAAACAATGAGCAGTTCTTC. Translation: CASSPGLAGGNNEQFF. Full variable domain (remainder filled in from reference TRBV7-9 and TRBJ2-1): DTGVSQNPRHKITKRGQNVTFRCDPISEHNRLYWYRQTLGQGPEFLTYFQNEAQLEKSRLLSDRFSAERPKGSFSTLEIQRTEQGDSAMYLCASSPGLAGGNNEQFFGPGTRLTVL.

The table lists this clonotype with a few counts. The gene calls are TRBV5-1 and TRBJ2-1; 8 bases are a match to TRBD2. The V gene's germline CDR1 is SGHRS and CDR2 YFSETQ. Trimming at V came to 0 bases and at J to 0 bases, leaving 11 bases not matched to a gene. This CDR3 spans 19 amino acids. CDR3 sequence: CASSLVDLAGRSSYNEQFF. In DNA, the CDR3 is TGCGCCAGCAGCTTGGTAGACCTAGCGGGCCGCAGCTCCTACAATGAGCAGTTCTTC. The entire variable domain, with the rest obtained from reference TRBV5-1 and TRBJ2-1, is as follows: KAGVTQTPRYLIKTRGQQVTLSCSPISGHRSVSWYQQTPGQGLQFLFEYFSETQRNKGNFPGRFSGRQFSNSRSEMNVSTLELGDSALYLCASSLVDLAGRSSYNEQFFGPGTRLTVL.

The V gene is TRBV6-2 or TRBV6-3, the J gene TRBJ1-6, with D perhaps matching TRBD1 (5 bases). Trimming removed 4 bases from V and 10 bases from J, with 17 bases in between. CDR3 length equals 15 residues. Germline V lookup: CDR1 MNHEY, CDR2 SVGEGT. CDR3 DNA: TGTGCCAGCAGTTTCCAGGGTGTCGGCTGGTCACCCCTCCACTTT. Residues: CASSFQGVGWSPLHF.

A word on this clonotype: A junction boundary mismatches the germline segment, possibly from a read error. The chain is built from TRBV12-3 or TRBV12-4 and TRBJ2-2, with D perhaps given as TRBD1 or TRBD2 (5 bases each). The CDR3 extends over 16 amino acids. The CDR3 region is CASSKRTLLGTGELLF. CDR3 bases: TGTGCCAGCAGTAAACGGACACTCCTGGGGACCGGGGAGCTGTTATTT.

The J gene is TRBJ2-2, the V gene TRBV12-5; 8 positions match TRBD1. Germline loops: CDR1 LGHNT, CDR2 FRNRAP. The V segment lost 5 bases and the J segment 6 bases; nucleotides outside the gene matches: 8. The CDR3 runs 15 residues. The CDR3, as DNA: TGTGCTAGTGGTGGACAGGGAACGGGCGCCGGGGAGCTGTTTTTT. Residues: CASGGQGTGAGELFF.